The 30 T cell receptor beta chains presented below share a single source sample, sequenced in a study of human T cells and chemical hapten exposure. TCRdb reprocessed the RACE reads with MiXCR, giving one entry per CDR3 protein. Among 95,000 or so distinct CDR3 sequences listed, about 10% were seen once. Time point of the sample: patch test 1, 2 weeks after DPC sensitization. Specified treatment: therapeutic diphenylcyclopropenone sensitization with weekly scalp DPC. The sample in question was whole blood, obtained in connection with sensitization to the hapten diphenylcyclopropenone (DPC). The receptors were gathered from a man aged 40-49 years with alopecia areata. Some clones in this sample may be carry-over from other donors' samples.

This clonotype showed up just a few times. CDR3 residues: CASSLVLATGELFF. Written as DNA, the CDR3 is TGTGCCAGCAGCTTAGTTCTGGCCACCGGGGAGCTGTTTTTT. The gene calls are TRBV11-2 and TRBJ2-2; D remains unclear. The germline V gene encodes CDR1 SGHAT and CDR2 FQNNGV. The V end lost 1 base, the J end lost 4 bases, and 7 bases lay between the germline ends. There are 14 residues in the CDR3.

The genes are TRBV6-5 and TRBJ2-3, with D unresolved. The V gene lost 8 bases and the J gene lost 2 bases, with 17 bases spanning the gap. This CDR3 spans 15 amino acids. Per germline, CDR1 MNHEY and CDR2 SVGAGI. CDR3 sequence: CASRSLSLATDTQYF. The CDR3 coding sequence is TGTGCCAGCCGTTCTCTTTCCTTGGCCACAGATACGCAGTATTTT.

This clonotype was observed a few times. The chain combines TRBV30 with TRBJ2-2, with 7 bases matching TRBD1. V trimming: 4 bases; J trimming: 6 bases; junction bases outside the gene matches: 2. This CDR3 comprises 12 residues. Germline V gene sequence: CDR1 GTSNPN, CDR2 SVGIG (reference sequence). CDR3 amino acids: CAWTGQAGELFF. CDR3 nucleotides: TGTGCCTGGACCGGACAGGCCGGGGAGCTGTTTTTT.

This clonotype appeared a few times. The chain recombines TRBV4-3 with TRBJ1-5; D gene ambiguous. The CDR3 has 15 residues. The germline V gene has CDR1 LGHNA and CDR2 YSLEER. Trimming removed 1 base from V and 6 bases from J, with 13 bases in between. The CDR3 region is CASSQVLGLGQPQHF. CDR3 in DNA: TGCGCCAGCAGCCAAGTGTTGGGTCTGGGTCAGCCCCAGCATTTT.

The genes are TRBV7-2 and TRBJ2-1, with 9 positions matching TRBD1. Germline lookup yields CDR1 SGHTA and CDR2 FQGNSA. With V trimmed by 8 bases and J by 7 bases, 6 bases remained unmatched. The CDR3 contains 13 residues. CDR3: CASRWTGVNEQFF. The CDR3 DNA follows: TGTGCCAGCCGCTGGACAGGGGTGAATGAGCAGTTCTTC.

The V gene is TRBV7-2, the J gene TRBJ2-2; no clear D gene. Trimming stripped 5 bases from V and 1 base from J, with 11 bases between. The CDR3 length is 15 residues. Germline CDR1 SGHTA, CDR2 FQGNSA. CDR3 in DNA: TGTGCCAGCAGCCTCCTGGCGGTGAACACCGGGGAGCTGTTTTTT. This gives the protein CASSLLAVNTGELFF.

The gene calls are TRBV30 and TRBJ1-2; maybe TRBD1 (5 bases). V was trimmed by 2 bases and J by 6 bases, leaving 10 bases between them. CDR1 and CDR2 (germline): GTSNPN, SVGIG (reference sequence). CDR3 length: 12 amino acids. The CDR3 region is CAWSFGGNGYTF. The CDR3 region has the DNA TGTGCCTGGAGTTTCGGGGGGAATGGCTACACCTTC. Full variable domain (missing parts from reference TRBV30 and TRBJ1-2): SQTIHQWPATLVQPVGSPLSLECTVEGTSNPNLYWYRQAAGRGLQLLFYSVGIGQISSEVPQNLSASRPQDRQFILSSKKLLLSDSGFYLCAWSFGGNGYTFGSGTRLTVV.

This clonotype was recorded a few times. The gene calls are TRBV5-1 and TRBJ2-3; D gene ambiguous. This CDR3 is built from 14 residues. CDR1 is SGHRS, CDR2 YFSETQ, per germline. V was clipped by 3 bases and J by 0 bases, with 8 bases between them. The CDR3 DNA reads as TGCGCCAGCAGCTACCGTGCGAGCACAGATACGCAGTATTTT. It is translated as CASSYRASTDTQYF.

The chain recombines TRBV6-2 or TRBV6-3 with TRBJ2-7; 8 nucleotides agree with TRBD2. Unmatched junction bases numbered 4, after V lost 0 bases and J lost 3 bases. In germline, CDR1 is MNHEY, CDR2 SVGEGT. The CDR3 runs to 15 residues. CDR3 amino acids: CASSYSPTSDYEQYV. The CDR3 nucleotides are TGTGCCAGCAGTTACTCGCCGACTAGCGACTACGAGCAGTACGTC.

This chain links TRBV20-1 with TRBJ1-1; D unclear. Germline lookup yields CDR1 DFQATT and CDR2 SNEGSKA (reference sequence). The ends were cut back, 6 bases at V and 4 bases at J, with 15 bases in the middle. This CDR3 contains 13 residues. CDR3 coding DNA: TGCAGTGCCCCCCCCAGTTCGGGCACTGAAGCTTTCTTT. Translation gives CSAPPSSGTEAFF.

In this sample, this clonotype turned up many times. This chain connects TRBV12-5 to TRBJ2-3; no reliable D call. CDR1 and CDR2 from the germline V gene are LGHNT and FRNRAP. The V end lost 0 bases, the J end lost 4 bases, and 11 bases lay between the germline ends. The CDR3 runs to 15 residues. CDR3 in DNA: TGTGCTAGTGGTTTGGTACTGGGCACCCCAGATACGCAGTATTTT. This encodes CASGLVLGTPDTQYF.

The V call is TRBV15, the J call TRBJ1-3; D remains unclear. Germline V gives CDR1 LNHNV, CDR2 YYDKDF (reference sequence). Trimming took 0 bases from V and 0 from J, leaving 12 bases between them. The CDR3 runs 17 residues. The CDR3 loop is CATSRDRGTFSGNTIYF. The CDR3 DNA reads as TGTGCCACCAGCAGAGATCGGGGTACTTTCTCTGGAAACACCATATATTTT. The full variable domain, in which reference TRBV15 and TRBJ1-3 provide the parts outside the CDR3, is DAMVIQNPRYQVTQFGKPVTLSCSQTLNHNVMYWYQQKSSQAPKLLFHYYDKDFNNEADTPDNFQSRRPNTSFCFLDIRSPGLGDTAMYLCATSRDRGTFSGNTIYFGEGSWLTVV.

This clonotype has just one count. This chain joins TRBV5-1 and TRBJ2-1; D might be TRBD1 (5 bases). Germline CDR1 SGHRS, CDR2 YFSETQ. Trimming pared 4 bases from V and 1 base from J, leaving 12 bases between. CDR3 length equals 15 residues. CDR3: CASSIKRQSYNEQFF. CDR3 coding DNA: TGCGCCAGCAGCATAAAACGACAGTCCTACAATGAGCAGTTCTTC.

The sample holds a few counts of this clonotype. This sequence joins TRBV28 and TRBJ2-3; TRBD1 matches at 9 bases. Germline V gene sequence: CDR1 MDHEN, CDR2 SYDVKM. This CDR3 contains 15 residues. Trimming cost V 4 bases and J 3 bases; bases outside gene matches: 5. The CDR3 loop reads CASSSPTGGTDTQYF. The DNA of the CDR3 is TGTGCCAGCAGTTCTCCGACAGGGGGAACAGATACGCAGTATTTT.

This clonotype has a count of ten or more. The chain combines TRBV7-2 with TRBJ2-3; D not resolved. The CDR3 length is 15 residues. V was cut by 1 base and J by 1 base, with 9 bases left in between. Per germline, CDR1 SGHTA and CDR2 FQGNSA. CDR3 DNA: TGTGCCAGCAGCTTAGACCTACCTCGCACAGATACGCAGTATTTT. It codes for CASSLDLPRTDTQYF.

This clonotype has only a few counts. The chain has TRBV29-1 and TRBJ2-7, with D perhaps TRBD1 or TRBD2 (7 bases each). V gave up 5 bases and J gave up 3 bases, with 14 bases separating them. The CDR3 loop spans 13 amino acids. Germline V gene data show CDR1 as SQVTM and CDR2 as ANQGSEA. CDR3 nucleotides: TGCAGCGTTATCCAGGGGGGGATCTACGAGCAGTACTTC. Translated: CSVIQGGIYEQYF.

This clonotype was counted a few times. The chain employs TRBV6-2 or TRBV6-3 and TRBJ2-5, with 12 bases matching TRBD2. This CDR3 is built from 16 residues. The germline V gene has CDR1 MNHEY and CDR2 SVGEGT. V lost 2 bases, J lost 5 bases, and 6 bases stayed unmatched. Here the CDR3 DNA reads TGTGCCAGCAGTTACCGACTAGCGGGAGTTCAGGAGACCCAGTACTTC. Encoded protein: CASSYRLAGVQETQYF.

This chain links TRBV25-1 with TRBJ1-4; D might be TRBD1 (6 bases). The CDR3 is 13 amino acids. Germline lookup yields CDR1 MGHDK and CDR2 SYGVNS. Trimming stripped 6 bases from V and 7 bases from J, with 12 bases between. CDR3 in amino acids: CASRTDRFEKLFF. The CDR3 DNA reads as TGTGCCAGCAGAACCGACAGGTTTGAAAAACTGTTTTTT.

This clonotype occurred many times. The chain joins TRBV6-5 to TRBJ1-1; unclear D gene. The CDR3 consists of 11 residues. Per the germline V gene, CDR1 is MNHEY and CDR2 is SVGAGI. The V and J ends lost 7 bases and 11 bases respectively, with 14 bases between them. CDR3 sequence: CASNTPGNAFF. Written as DNA, the CDR3 is TGTGCCAGCAACACACCCGGGAATGCTTTCTTT.

The rearrangement joins TRBV5-1 to TRBJ2-3; 10 nucleotides match TRBD1. With 3 bases clipped from V and 3 bases from J, the junction kept 7 bases outside the gene matches. The CDR3 extends over 16 amino acids. Germline-derived CDR1 and CDR2 are SGHRS and YFSETQ. CDR3 protein: CASSSSDRGPTDTQYF. As DNA, the CDR3 is TGCGCCAGCAGCTCCAGTGACAGGGGGCCGACAGATACGCAGTATTTT.

This chain uses TRBV5-1 with TRBJ2-3; D may be TRBD1 (5 bases). Germline CDR1 and CDR2: SGHRS and YFSETQ. V dropped 0 bases and J dropped 5 bases, with 10 bases sitting between them. The CDR3 contains 14 residues. CDR3: CASSLGQGGDTQYF. The CDR3 nucleotides are TGCGCCAGCAGCTTGGGGCAGGGCGGAGATACGCAGTATTTT.

About this clonotype: One base away lies a much larger clone, so this may be a sequencing read error. The rearrangement uses TRBV6-2 or TRBV6-3 and TRBJ1-1; the D gene is possibly TRBD1 (6 bases). V was clipped by 5 bases and J by 5 bases, with 12 bases between them. The CDR3 runs to 13 residues. Germline CDR1 MNHEY, CDR2 SVGEGT. The CDR3 here is CASSKGGKTEAFF. CDR3 bases: TGTGCCAGCAGTAAAGGGGGGAAAACTGAAGCTTTCTTT.

This clonotype has a single count. The chain has TRBV6-6 and TRBJ2-1, with D hard to call. Per the germline V gene, CDR1 is MNHNY and CDR2 is SVGAGI (reference sequence). V shed 4 bases and J shed 10 bases, with 14 bases lying between them. This CDR3 is 13 amino acids long. CDR3 bases: TGTGCCAGCAGTTCTTTACCCGTCGGAGAGCAGTTCTTC. This translates into CASSSLPVGEQFF.

The genes are TRBV3-2 and TRBJ2-7; the D call in the table, TRBD1, was not verified against the DNA. TRBV3-2 corresponds to a pseudogene. The CDR3 loop spans 15 amino acids. CDR3 DNA: TGTGCCAGCAGCCAAGATACCCAGGGATCCTACGAGCAGTACTTC. It codes for CASSQDTQGSYEQYF.

The rearrangement links TRBV15 to TRBJ1-5; 7 bases are shared with TRBD1. Germline V gene lookup returns CDR1 LNHNV and CDR2 YYDKDF (reference sequence). CDR3 length equals 15 residues. Unmatched junction bases numbered 1, after V lost 1 base and J lost 1 base. Here the CDR3 DNA reads TGTGCCACCAGCAGAGGGGACAGCAGCAATCAGCCCCAGCATTTT. Translated: CATSRGDSSNQPQHF.

This clonotype was seen only a few times. The chain is built from TRBV2 and TRBJ2-1; D uncertain. V was pared by 7 bases and J by 5 bases, with 6 bases between. This CDR3 has 11 amino acids. Germline CDR1 is SNHLY and CDR2 is FYNNEI. CDR3 sequence: CASMPDNEQFF. Here the CDR3 DNA reads TGTGCCAGCATGCCCGACAATGAGCAGTTCTTC.

This clonotype was observed a handful of times. The rearrangement joins TRBV29-1 to TRBJ1-2, with unresolved D. V lost 2 bases and J 0 bases, leaving 4 bases between the germline ends. There are 12 residues in the CDR3. Germline loops: CDR1 SQVTM, CDR2 ANQGSEA. CDR3 protein: CSVESANYGYTF. The CDR3 region has the DNA TGCAGCGTTGAATCAGCTAACTATGGCTACACCTTC.

This clonotype turned up a few times. The chain combines TRBV7-2 with TRBJ1-1; TRBD1 agrees at 9 bases. V lost 4 bases and J lost 7; bases outside the gene matches: 10. The CDR3 spans 15 residues. Germline loops: CDR1 SGHTA, CDR2 FQGNSA. CDR3 protein: CASSSKTGGESEAFF. Here the CDR3 DNA reads TGTGCCAGCAGCTCTAAAACAGGGGGCGAGAGTGAAGCTTTCTTT.

In this sample, this clonotype turned up many times. The V gene is TRBV12-2, the J gene TRBJ2-7; the table's D call, TRBD2, was not checked against the DNA. TRBV12-2 is a recognized pseudogene. The CDR3 runs 16 residues. CDR3 protein: CASRLAKSQIKYEQYV. CDR3 nucleotide sequence: TGTGCAAGTCGCTTAGCCAAGTCCCAGATTAAATACGAGCAGTACGTC.

The chain employs TRBV9 and TRBJ2-2; 9 bases line up with TRBD2. This CDR3 has 15 residues. With 8 bases clipped from V and 5 bases from J, the junction kept 10 bases outside the gene matches. The germline gives CDR1 SGDLS, CDR2 YYNGEE. The CDR3 loop is CASQPGLAGTGELFF. The CDR3 nucleotides are TGTGCCAGTCAACCGGGACTAGCAGGAACCGGGGAGCTGTTTTTT.